This passage covers 21 T cell receptor beta chains from one sample sequenced in a study of T cell responses to AZD1222 COVID-19 vaccine. Profiled with immunoSEQ multiplex PCR; TCRdb holds only in-frame clones, not every one. There are fewer than 100,000 clones in the sample; 88% occur only once, and 16% lies in the top ten. The sequences come from peripheral blood, collected 28 days after the second AZD1222 dose. The receptors were sampled from an adult who received the AZD1222 COVID-19 vaccine.

This chain connects TRBV4-2 to TRBJ2-3, with D maybe TRBD2 (5 bases). Looked up from germline, CDR1 is LGHNA and CDR2 is YNFKEQ. The V end lost 0 bases, the J end lost 2 bases, and 15 bases lay between the germline ends. The CDR3 covers 17 residues. CDR3: CASSQDPPSGTTDTQYF. CDR3 coding DNA: TGTGCCAGCAGCCAAGATCCCCCCAGCGGTACCACAGATACGCAGTATTTT.

V and J are TRBV6-6 and TRBJ2-7, with 13 bases lining up with TRBD2. This CDR3 has 15 residues. V gave up 5 bases and J gave up 5 bases; unmatched junction bases: 6. Germline CDR1 MNHNY, CDR2 SVGAGI (reference sequence). CDR3 sequence (DNA): TGTGCCAGCAGTCAGAAACTAGCGGGAGGGCACGAGCAGTACTTC. It translates to CASSQKLAGGHEQYF.

The chain uses TRBV5-1 and TRBJ2-2; D remains unclear. Trimming took 4 bases from V and 4 from J, leaving 14 bases between them. This CDR3 contains 15 residues. In germline, CDR1 is SGHRS, CDR2 YFSETQ. The CDR3 DNA is TGCGCCAGCAGCCCGGACGCGTCTGGCACCGGGGAGCTGTTTTTT. Translated, it gives CASSPDASGTGELFF.

The chain joins TRBV12-3 or TRBV12-4 to TRBJ2-1; D ambiguous. V was clipped by 8 bases and J by 8 bases, with 10 bases between them. The CDR3 sequence is 11 residues long. The CDR3 nucleotides read TGTGCCAGCTTGGGCGTCTATGAGCAGTTCTTC. This translates into CASLGVYEQFF.

In this sample, this clone turned up once. This rearrangement joins TRBV6-2 or TRBV6-3 to TRBJ1-2; the match to TRBD1 covers 9 bases. The CDR3 runs 14 residues. V was clipped by 2 bases and J by 7 bases; unmatched bases: 5. Germline V gene data show CDR1 as MNHEY and CDR2 as SVGEGT. The CDR3 coding sequence is TGTGCCAGCAGTTACGACAGGGGGGGTTTTGGCTACACCTTC. Translating it yields CASSYDRGGFGYTF.

The CDR3 DNA is TGTGCCAGTAGCCGCCTAGAAGGGTCTCTCCTCTCCTACAATGAGCAGTTCTTC. Protein product: CASSRLEGSLLSYNEQFF. V gene TRBV19 combines with J gene TRBJ2-1; no clear D. The V end lost 6 bases, the J end lost 0 bases, and 21 bases lay between the germline ends. The CDR3 contains 18 residues. CDR1 and CDR2 from the germline V gene are LNHDA and SQIVND (reference sequence).

This clone was detected only once. This sequence joins TRBV5-8 and TRBJ2-7; TRBD2 aligns across 9 bases. This CDR3 region has 15 residues. J was trimmed by 1 base and V by 2 bases; bases with no gene match: 4. Germline V CDR1 and CDR2: SGHTS, YDEGEE. The CDR3: CASSFSGSGSYEQYF. CDR3 nucleotide sequence: TGTGCCAGCAGCTTTAGCGGGAGTGGATCCTACGAGCAGTACTTC. Looking up the rest from reference TRBV5-8 and TRBJ2-7 gives the full variable domain: EAGVTQSPTHLIKTRGQQATLRCSPISGHTSVYWYQQALGLGLQFLLWYDEGEERNRGNFPPRFSGRQFPNYSSELNVNALELEDSALYLCASSFSGSGSYEQYFGPGTRLTVT.

V and J are TRBV19 and TRBJ1-1; D is unresolved. The V end was cut by 0 bases, the J end by 0 bases, with 14 bases between. Germline CDR1 is LNHDA and CDR2 is SQIVND (reference sequence). The CDR3 totals 17 residues. For the CDR3, the DNA is TGTGCCAGTAGTATAGAAAGGGCCGGTAAGATGAACACTGAAGCTTTCTTT. Amino acid sequence: CASSIERAGKMNTEAFF.

J is TRBJ2-7 and V is TRBV5-4, with D maybe TRBD2 (5 bases). There are 17 residues in the CDR3. Trimming removed 3 bases from V and 4 bases from J, with 23 bases in between. In germline, CDR1 is SGHNT, CDR2 YYREEE (reference sequence). The DNA of the CDR3 is TGTGCCAGCAGCTCCCAATTTAGCGTGAACACCATTTACGAGCAGTACTTC. This codes for CASSSQFSVNTIYEQYF.

The CDR3 spells CASSLGVGNTEAFF. The CDR3 DNA follows: TGCGCCAGCAGCTTGGGGGTCGGGAACACTGAAGCTTTCTTT. V is TRBV5-1 and J is TRBJ1-1; D unclear. Germline CDR1 SGHRS, CDR2 YFSETQ. The CDR3 loop spans 14 amino acids. With 0 bases removed from V and 1 base from J, the gap between germline ends came to 7 bases.

The chain employs TRBV28 and TRBJ1-2; tentative D call: TRBD1 (6 bases). Germline V gene sequence: CDR1 MDHEN, CDR2 SYDVKM. The V gene lost 5 bases and the J gene lost 4 bases, with 14 bases spanning the gap. The CDR3 is 14 amino acids. This CDR3 is CASSPRGGAYGYTF. The CDR3 DNA is TGTGCCAGCAGTCCTCGGGGGGGGGCCTATGGCTACACCTTC.

The genes are TRBV10-3 and TRBJ2-1, with D perhaps being TRBD1 or TRBD2 (5 bases each). Trimming left V 6 bases short and J 0 bases short, with 12 bases between. The CDR3 length is 15 residues. CDR1 and CDR2 from the germline V gene are ENHRY and SYGVKD. The CDR3 sequence is CAISGTDSSYNEQFF. The CDR3 DNA is TGTGCCATCAGCGGGACGGATAGCTCCTACAATGAGCAGTTCTTC.

The chain has TRBV7-9 and TRBJ1-2; TRBD1 aligns across 8 bases. Germline values: CDR1 SEHNR, CDR2 FQNEAQ (reference sequence). V shed 5 bases, J shed 4 bases, and the junction held 6 bases outside the gene matches. The CDR3 loop spans 14 amino acids. The CDR3 loop is CASSLGQGSYGYTF. The CDR3 nucleotides read TGTGCCAGCAGCCTAGGACAGGGTAGCTATGGCTACACCTTC.

The chain has TRBV7-9 and TRBJ1-5; D call uncertain. Germline V CDR1 and CDR2: SEHNR, FQNEAQ (reference sequence). Trimming took 3 bases from V and 0 from J, leaving 6 bases between them. The CDR3 extends over 14 amino acids. The CDR3 coding sequence is TGTGCCAGCAGCTTCGGTTATAGCAATCAGCCCCAGCATTTT. Encoded protein: CASSFGYSNQPQHF. The whole variable domain, remainder taken from reference TRBV7-9 and TRBJ1-5, is DTGVSQNPRHKITKRGQNVTFRCDPISEHNRLYWYRQTLGQGPEFLTYFQNEAQLEKSRLLSDRFSAERPKGSFSTLEIQRTEQGDSAMYLCASSFGYSNQPQHFGDGTRLSIL.

This sequence joins TRBV11-2 and TRBJ2-5; D might be TRBD2 (6 bases). The CDR3 contains 16 residues. V was shortened by 0 bases and J by 2 bases, with 13 bases between the two germline ends. Looked up from germline, CDR1 is SGHAT and CDR2 is FQNNGV. The CDR3 region is CASSLEPLAAQETQYF. Written as DNA, the CDR3 is TGTGCCAGCAGCTTAGAGCCACTAGCAGCACAAGAGACCCAGTACTTC. The whole variable domain, filled in from reference TRBV11-2 and TRBJ2-5, reads EAGVAQSPRYKIIEKRQSVAFWCNPISGHATLYWYQQILGQGPKLLIQFQNNGVVDDSQLPKDRFSAERLKGVDSTLKIQPAKLEDSAVYLCASSLEPLAAQETQYFGPGTRLLVL.

V usage is TRBV28 and J usage is TRBJ2-5; D not certain. Germline CDR1 MDHEN, CDR2 SYDVKM. This CDR3 is 14 amino acids long. Trimming removed 7 bases at V and 0 bases at J, with 12 bases between. DNA of the CDR3: TGTGCCAGCATAGGCTCTACGTACCAAGAGACCCAGTACTTC. Its translation: CASIGSTYQETQYF.

This chain connects TRBV29-1 to TRBJ1-3; no firm D call. This CDR3 has 12 residues. Trimming pared 7 bases from V and 0 bases from J, leaving 7 bases between. From germline, CDR1 is SQVTM and CDR2 ANQGSEA. This chain's CDR3 is CSADTSGNTIYF. In DNA, the CDR3 is TGCAGCGCTGACACCTCTGGAAACACCATATATTTT. Combining the CDR3 with reference TRBV29-1 and TRBJ1-3 gives the whole variable domain SAVISQKPSRDICQRGTSLTIQCQVDSQVTMMFWYRQQPGQSLTLIATANQGSEATYESGFVIDKFPISRPNLTFSTLTVSNMSPEDSSIYLCSADTSGNTIYFGEGSWLTVV.

The rearrangement joins TRBV7-8 to TRBJ1-1; no clear D gene. CDR3 length: 13 amino acids. The germline V gene encodes CDR1 SGHVS and CDR2 FQNEAQ. Trimming removed 1 base from V and 4 bases from J, with 7 bases in between. CDR3 DNA sequence: TGTGCCAGCAGCTTAGATAGGGCCACTGAAGCTTTCTTT. Amino acids: CASSLDRATEAFF.

This clone was seen just once. The chain recombines TRBV5-5 with TRBJ2-7, with 7 bases lining up with TRBD2. V lost 4 bases and J lost 2; bases outside the gene matches: 0. The V gene's germline CDR1 is SGHKS and CDR2 YYEKEE (reference sequence). This CDR3 is built from 12 residues. The CDR3 nucleotides are TGTGCCAGCAGCGGGACTACCTACGAGCAGTACTTC. Amino acids: CASSGTTYEQYF.

This sequence joins TRBV27 and TRBJ2-2; no firm D call. The V end lost 2 bases, the J end lost 4 bases, and 11 bases lay between the germline ends. Germline CDR1 reads MNHEY; CDR2 reads SMNVEV (reference sequence). CDR3 length equals 15 residues. The CDR3 region has the DNA TGTGCCAGCAGTTTAAGTTGGGGTGGCACCGGGGAGCTGTTTTTT. It yields the protein CASSLSWGGTGELFF.

This chain links TRBV14 with TRBJ1-2, with D tentatively TRBD1 (5 bases). Trimming pared 6 bases from V and 6 bases from J, leaving 23 bases between. This CDR3 is built from 16 residues. The V gene's germline CDR1 is SGHDN and CDR2 FVKESK. This CDR3 reads CASSSGRRESDHGYTF. In DNA form, the CDR3 reads TGTGCCAGCAGTTCAGGGAGGAGGGAGTCAGACCATGGCTACACCTTC.